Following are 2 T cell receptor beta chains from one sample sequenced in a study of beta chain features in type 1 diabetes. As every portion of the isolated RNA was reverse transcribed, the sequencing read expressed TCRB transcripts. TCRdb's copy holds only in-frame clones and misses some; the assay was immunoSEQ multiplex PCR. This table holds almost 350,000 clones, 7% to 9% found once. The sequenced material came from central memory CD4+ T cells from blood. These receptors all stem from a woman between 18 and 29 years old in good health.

CDR3 region: CASSPVLAQPQHF. The DNA of the CDR3 is TGTGCCAGCAGTCCGGTTCTTGCTCAGCCCCAGCATTTT. This chain connects TRBV6-5 to TRBJ1-5; D gene uncertain. This CDR3 is built from 13 residues. The germline V gene encodes CDR1 MNHEY and CDR2 SVGAGI. The V end lost 5 bases, the J end lost 6 bases, and 11 bases lay between the germline ends.

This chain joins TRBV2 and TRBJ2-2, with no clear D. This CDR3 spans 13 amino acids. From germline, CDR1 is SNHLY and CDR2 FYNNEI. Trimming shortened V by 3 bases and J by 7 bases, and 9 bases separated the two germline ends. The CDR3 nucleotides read TGTGCCAGCAGTGAGGGGTTTAGCGGGGAGCTGTTTTTT. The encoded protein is CASSEGFSGELFF.